These 19 T cell receptor beta chains were all obtained from the same sample, sequenced in a study of vaccination effects on CD4 cells after COVID-19. With roughly 9 days of culture completed, CD4+ T cells were isolated. Their cognate antigens are unknown. Assay used: immunoSEQ multiplex PCR; TCRdb lists only in-frame clones, some missing. Here the sample spans about 48,000 clones, more than 65% being singletons. Here the sequenced sample was CD4+ T cells from PBMCs cultured without peptide, taken before COVID-19 vaccination. These receptors were obtained from a human donor who received a COVID-19 vaccine.

The chain couples TRBV20-1 to TRBJ1-1; D unclear. Germline-derived CDR1 and CDR2 are DFQATT and SNEGSKA (reference sequence). The CDR3 runs to 11 residues. The V end was cut by 7 bases, the J end by 2 bases, with 8 bases between. CDR3 region: CSVGSNTEAFF. The CDR3 nucleotides are TGCAGTGTTGGGTCCAACACTGAAGCTTTCTTT.

The gene calls are TRBV29-1 and TRBJ1-1; no clear D. Germline V gene lookup returns CDR1 SQVTM and CDR2 ANQGSEA. The CDR3 covers 13 residues. V lost 3 bases to trimming and J lost 0 bases, with 8 bases between them. The CDR3 loop is CSVEGHLNTEAFF. The CDR3, as DNA: TGCAGCGTTGAGGGTCATCTGAACACTGAAGCTTTCTTT. The complete variable domain, with remaining parts taken from reference TRBV29-1 and TRBJ1-1, reads SAVISQKPSRDICQRGTSLTIQCQVDSQVTMMFWYRQQPGQSLTLIATANQGSEATYESGFVIDKFPISRPNLTFSTLTVSNMSPEDSSIYLCSVEGHLNTEAFFGQGTRLTVV.

The J gene is TRBJ1-4, the V gene TRBV2; 7 positions match TRBD1. J gave up 8 bases and V 8 bases, and 8 bases lay outside the gene matches. Germline CDR1 is SNHLY and CDR2 is FYNNEI. The CDR3 has 13 amino acids. The CDR3 region is CASCRGAYEKLFF. As DNA, the CDR3 is TGTGCCAGCTGCAGGGGGGCGTACGAAAAACTGTTTTTT.

This rearrangement joins TRBV5-1 to TRBJ1-2, with 7 nucleotides matching TRBD1. The germline gives CDR1 SGHRS, CDR2 YFSETQ. CDR3 length equals 14 residues. Trimming removed 0 bases from V and 5 bases from J; junction bases left unmatched: 4. The CDR3 DNA reads as TGCGCCAGCAGCTTGGATTACAGGGGTTATGGCTACACCTTC. Its translation is CASSLDYRGYGYTF.

There are a few counts of this clone. V gene TRBV29-1 combines with J gene TRBJ2-7; TRBD2 is a possible D gene (5 bases). In germline, CDR1 is SQVTM, CDR2 ANQGSEA. The CDR3 runs 12 residues. Trimming stripped 7 bases from V and 4 bases from J, with 14 bases between. The CDR3 DNA sequence: TGCAGCGCCGAGGGATGGGATTACGAGCAGTACTTC. Encoded protein: CSAEGWDYEQYF.

V and J are TRBV6-2 or TRBV6-3 and TRBJ2-6; perhaps TRBD2 as D (5 bases). Per germline, CDR1 MNHEY and CDR2 SVGEGT. The CDR3 sequence is 15 residues long. Trimming cost V 0 bases and J 2 bases, with 5 bases left between them. In nucleotides, the CDR3 is TGTGCCAGCAGTTACTCACTAGCTGGGGCCAACGTCCTGACTTTC. It encodes CASSYSLAGANVLTF.

CDR3 residues: CASSRTRDSLSSYNSPLHF. DNA for the CDR3: TGTGCCAGCAGTCGCACTCGAGACAGCCTGAGCTCCTATAATTCACCCCTCCACTTT. This chain connects TRBV6-7 to TRBJ1-6; maybe TRBD1 (5 bases). TRBV6-7 is placed among ORFs of uncertain function. This CDR3 is built from 19 residues. V lost 5 bases, J lost 0 bases, and 20 bases lay in between.

In this sample, this clone turned up a few times. The rearrangement uses TRBV19 and TRBJ1-1, with D hard to call. V lost 5 bases to trimming and J lost 1 base, with 14 bases between them. This CDR3 region has 15 residues. The V gene's germline CDR1 is LNHDA and CDR2 SQIVND (reference sequence). CDR3 in amino acids: CASSWARLRNTEAFF. The CDR3 DNA reads TGTGCCAGTAGTTGGGCACGACTCAGGAACACTGAAGCTTTCTTT.

This rearrangement joins TRBV4-1 to TRBJ2-3; 11 bases line up with TRBD2. Trimming cost V 4 bases and J 2 bases; bases outside gene matches: 11. This CDR3 is 18 amino acids long. Germline lookup yields CDR1 MGHRA and CDR2 YSYEKL. Here the CDR3 reads CASSLQRLAGGFTDTQYF. The CDR3 bases are TGCGCCAGCAGCCTCCAGCGGCTAGCGGGGGGATTCACAGATACGCAGTATTTT.

The chain is built from TRBV5-1 and TRBJ1-5, with a possible D match to TRBD1 (6 bases). Germline assignment: CDR1 SGHRS and CDR2 YFSETQ. The CDR3 is 15 amino acids. The V and J ends lost 4 bases and 0 bases respectively, with 11 bases between them. CDR3 sequence (DNA): TGCGCCAGCAGCCCGGAGGGGGATAGCAATCAGCCCCAGCATTTT. This encodes CASSPEGDSNQPQHF.

The rearrangement links TRBV3-1 (or the pseudogene TRBV3-2) to TRBJ2-1; 7 bases match TRBD2. The CDR3 length is 14 residues. The ends lost 4 bases at V and 7 bases at J; junction bases unmatched: 7. Germline V gene lookup returns CDR1 LGHDT and CDR2 YNNKEL (reference sequence). CDR3 sequence (DNA): TGTGCCAGCAGCCCGAGTCTAGCGGAGAATGAGCAGTTCTTC. Its protein product is CASSPSLAENEQFF.

V gene TRBV7-9 combines with J gene TRBJ2-5, with no clear D. The CDR3 runs 12 residues. V lost 3 bases and J 2 bases, leaving 4 bases between the germline ends. Germline V gene lookup returns CDR1 SEHNR and CDR2 FQNEAQ (reference sequence). As DNA, the CDR3 is TGTGCCAGCAGCTTCTCTCAAGAGACCCAGTACTTC. Encoded protein: CASSFSQETQYF.

V is TRBV5-1 and J is TRBJ2-3, with 8 bases matching TRBD1. The germline CDR1 and CDR2 sequences are SGHRS and YFSETQ. V dropped 7 bases and J dropped 0; count of bases not matched to a gene: 10. The length of the CDR3 is 16 residues. The CDR3 loop reads CASRAPGQESTDTQYF. CDR3 coding DNA: TGCGCCAGCCGAGCTCCGGGACAGGAAAGCACAGATACGCAGTATTTT.

This sequence joins TRBV24-1 and TRBJ1-2; D is uncertain. The germline V gene has CDR1 KGHDR and CDR2 SFDVKD. This CDR3 has 15 residues. Trimming took off 0 bases at V and 6 bases at J, with 13 bases between the two ends. Written as DNA, the CDR3 is TGTGCCACCAGTGATTTGCAAGTCCCTGCGGATGGCTACACCTTC. It yields the protein CATSDLQVPADGYTF.

This chain links TRBV18 with TRBJ2-3; 8 nucleotides agree with TRBD1. V shed 8 bases and J 2 bases; nucleotides not matched to a gene: 9. This CDR3 is 15 amino acids long. Germline assignment: CDR1 KGHSH and CDR2 LQKENI. The CDR3 loop is CASASGTGNTDTQYF. The CDR3 bases are TGTGCCAGCGCCTCCGGGACAGGTAACACAGATACGCAGTATTTT.

The chain joins TRBV28 to TRBJ2-1, with D unresolved. V dropped 8 bases and J dropped 5 bases, with 13 bases sitting between them. Germline V gene data show CDR1 as MDHEN and CDR2 as SYDVKM. The CDR3 sequence is 13 residues long. The CDR3 DNA is TGTGCCAGCCGGCAGGCCTATCACAATGAGCAGTTCTTC. As protein: CASRQAYHNEQFF.

The V and J genes are TRBV3-1 (or the pseudogene TRBV3-2) and TRBJ1-5; tentative D call: TRBD1 (6 bases). CDR1 is LGHDT, CDR2 YNNKEL, per germline (reference sequence). This CDR3 comprises 13 residues. The V and J ends lost 4 bases and 7 bases respectively, with 11 bases between them. The CDR3 bases are TGTGCCAGCAGCCTCGGGGGGGGCCAGCCCCAGCATTTT. It codes for CASSLGGGQPQHF.

The chain uses TRBV28 and TRBJ1-1; 7 bases align to TRBD1. CDR3 length: 14 amino acids. Losses at the gene ends were 8 bases for V and 4 bases for J; bases not matched to a gene: 10. The germline V gene encodes CDR1 MDHEN and CDR2 SYDVKM. The CDR3 bases are TGTGCCAGCCACCCGCCAGGGGGGAGCACTGAAGCTTTCTTT. Protein product: CASHPPGGSTEAFF. The complete variable domain, with remaining parts taken from reference TRBV28 and TRBJ1-1, reads DVKVTQSSRYLVKRTGEKVFLECVQDMDHENMFWYRQDPGLGLRLIYFSYDVKMKEKGDIPEGYSVSREKKERFSLILESASTNQTSMYLCASHPPGGSTEAFFGQGTRLTVV.

This clone was detected a few times. The rearrangement links TRBV18 to TRBJ1-1, with D unresolved. Trimming left V 5 bases short and J 1 base short, with 8 bases between. This CDR3 spans 13 amino acids. Germline assignment: CDR1 KGHSH and CDR2 LQKENI. CDR3 nucleotide sequence: TGTGCCAGCTCAACTCAAGCGAACACTGAAGCTTTCTTT. Its protein is CASSTQANTEAFF.